Each of the 20 T cell receptor beta chains below was sequenced from the same sample in a study of technical replicates of blood from several donors (dated by TCRdb to the late 2010s). Library method: the immunoSEQ multiplex PCR assay. TCRdb took over this immuneACCESS table, retaining in-frame rearrangements with V and J assigned. Such tables are incomplete; in checked studies, under half of the missing clones stem from an unresolved V gene, and the remainder is unexplained. Counted in this sample were about 81,000 clones; nearly 97% of them appeared once. The top ten clonotypes cover roughly 0.37% of the sample. Material: T cells isolated from PBMCs. These receptors came from a human donor in good health.

This clone was picked up a small number of times. The chain employs TRBV5-1 and TRBJ1-3, with D possibly TRBD1 on 6 matching bases. V lost 0 bases, J lost 0 bases, and 7 bases lay in between. This CDR3 spans 15 amino acids. CDR1 and CDR2 (germline): SGHRS, YFSETQ. The CDR3: CASSLGRGSGNTIYF. CDR3 DNA: TGCGCCAGCAGCTTGGGCAGGGGCTCTGGAAACACCATATATTTT.

V gene TRBV30 combines with J gene TRBJ2-7; 13 bases match TRBD2. The CDR3 is made up of 15 amino acids. CDR1 is GTSNPN, CDR2 SVGIG, per germline (reference sequence). Trimming cost V 0 bases and J 2 bases; bases outside gene matches: 1. The CDR3 is CAWSVGLAGAYEQYF. Written as DNA, the CDR3 is TGTGCCTGGAGTGTAGGACTAGCGGGAGCCTACGAGCAGTACTTC.

V and J are TRBV28 and TRBJ1-5, with unresolved D. The V and J ends lost 7 bases and 0 bases respectively, with 7 bases between them. The CDR3 extends over 13 amino acids. The germline gives CDR1 MDHEN, CDR2 SYDVKM. CDR3: CASTRNSNQPQHF. The CDR3, as DNA: TGTGCCAGCACTAGAAATAGCAATCAGCCCCAGCATTTT.

This chain uses TRBV4-1 with TRBJ1-3; weak D call: TRBD1 (6 bases). Germline CDR1 reads MGHRA; CDR2 reads YSYEKL. V was shortened by 0 bases and J by 9 bases, with 12 bases between the two germline ends. The CDR3 is 14 residues long. The CDR3: CASSQDTGWGTIYF. Here the CDR3 DNA reads TGCGCCAGCAGCCAAGACACAGGGTGGGGCACCATATATTTT.

The gene calls are TRBV6-4 and TRBJ1-1; 8 nucleotides align to TRBD1. J gave up 5 bases and V 4 bases, and 3 bases lay outside the gene matches. CDR3 size: 13 residues. From germline, CDR1 is MRHNA and CDR2 SNTAGT. CDR3 coding DNA: TGTGCCAGCAGTGCTGACAGGGGAACTGAAGCTTTCTTT. It translates to CASSADRGTEAFF.

V gene TRBV7-2 combines with J gene TRBJ2-3; no firm D call. Germline loops: CDR1 SGHTA, CDR2 FQGNSA. The CDR3 consists of 15 residues. Trimming took 2 bases from V and 1 from J, leaving 10 bases between them. The CDR3 region is CASSLMGSRTDTQYF. The CDR3 DNA sequence: TGTGCCAGCAGCTTAATGGGCTCTCGCACAGATACGCAGTATTTT. The full variable domain, with the rest looked up from reference TRBV7-2 and TRBJ2-3, is GAGVSQSPSNKVTEKGKDVELRCDPISGHTALYWYRQSLGQGLEFLIYFQGNSAPDKSGLPSDRFSAERTGGSVSTLTIQRTQQEDSAVYLCASSLMGSRTDTQYFGPGTRLTVL.

This sequence joins TRBV7-9 and TRBJ1-1; D not resolved. Germline V gene lookup returns CDR1 SEHNR and CDR2 FQNEAQ (reference sequence). V shed 5 bases and J shed 2 bases, with 9 bases lying between them. The CDR3 length is 13 residues. The CDR3 DNA sequence: TGTGCCAGCAGCCCGGAGTACAACACTGAAGCTTTCTTT. Translation gives CASSPEYNTEAFF. Full variable domain (rest looked up from reference TRBV7-9 and TRBJ1-1): DTGVSQNPRHKITKRGQNVTFRCDPISEHNRLYWYRQTLGQGPEFLTYFQNEAQLEKSRLLSDRFSAERPKGSFSTLEIQRTEQGDSAMYLCASSPEYNTEAFFGQGTRLTVV.

The rearrangement links TRBV4-1 to TRBJ1-1; D is uncertain. Germline CDR1 and CDR2: MGHRA and YSYEKL. The CDR3 is made up of 16 amino acids. V was clipped by 4 bases and J by 0 bases, with 15 bases between them. CDR3 DNA: TGCGCCAGCAGCCGCCTCGTCGGGGAAATGAACACTGAAGCTTTCTTT. This sequence encodes CASSRLVGEMNTEAFF.

The chain combines TRBV4-3 with TRBJ2-7, with D uncertain. Trimming took 0 bases from V and 2 from J, leaving 11 bases between them. Germline assignment: CDR1 LGHNA and CDR2 YSLEER. The CDR3 totals 15 residues. The CDR3 DNA is TGCGCCAGCAGCCAAGAAGTGCCAGTTACCTACGAGCAGTACTTC. Translating it yields CASSQEVPVTYEQYF.

The chain uses TRBV30 and TRBJ1-1, with a tentative D call TRBD1 (5 bases). Trimming removed 4 bases from V and 5 bases from J, with 11 bases in between. CDR1 and CDR2 (germline): GTSNPN, SVGIG (reference sequence). The CDR3 is 12 amino acids. As DNA, the CDR3 is TGTGCCTGGACCCTTGGGGGGACTGAAGCTTTCTTT. Amino acids: CAWTLGGTEAFF. Combining the CDR3 with reference TRBV30 and TRBJ1-1 gives the whole variable domain SQTIHQWPATLVQPVGSPLSLECTVEGTSNPNLYWYRQAAGRGLQLLFYSVGIGQISSEVPQNLSASRPQDRQFILSSKKLLLSDSGFYLCAWTLGGTEAFFGQGTRLTVV.

The chain is built from TRBV6-1 and TRBJ1-4; D is possibly TRBD1 (5 bases). This CDR3 spans 14 amino acids. Germline V lookup: CDR1 MNHNS, CDR2 SASEGT. V lost 5 bases and J lost 0, with 7 bases in between. This CDR3 is CASSRQSTNEKLFF. Written as DNA, the CDR3 is TGTGCCAGCAGTCGACAGTCAACTAATGAAAAACTGTTTTTT.

V is TRBV6-1 and J is TRBJ1-5; unclear D gene. The CDR3 sequence is 13 residues long. CDR1 is MNHNS, CDR2 SASEGT, per germline. Trimming removed 3 bases at V and 4 bases at J, with 7 bases between. DNA for the CDR3: TGTGCCAGCAGTGATCGAGGAAATCAGCCCCAGCATTTT. This encodes CASSDRGNQPQHF.

CDR3 in DNA: TGTGCCAGCAGTTTGACAGGTCCGGAGTGGACCCAGTACTTC. Translated: CASSLTGPEWTQYF. The chain couples TRBV27 to TRBJ2-5, with D possibly being TRBD1 (6 bases). This CDR3 region has 14 residues. V was pared by 3 bases and J by 7 bases, with 15 bases between. Per the germline V gene, CDR1 is MNHEY and CDR2 is SMNVEV (reference sequence).

This clone showed up just once. This rearrangement joins TRBV5-1 to TRBJ2-3; D remains unclear. The germline CDR1 and CDR2 sequences are SGHRS and YFSETQ. The CDR3 covers 15 residues. Trimming removed 2 bases from V and 2 bases from J, with 12 bases in between. The CDR3 sequence: CASSFQAINTDTQYF. The CDR3 region has the DNA TGCGCCAGCAGCTTCCAGGCTATCAACACAGATACGCAGTATTTT.

This rearrangement joins TRBV10-3 to TRBJ2-1; 7 bases align to TRBD2. The trim removed 2 bases at V and 5 bases at J, leaving 6 bases unmatched. This CDR3 contains 15 residues. CDR1 ENHRY and CDR2 SYGVKD come from the germline V gene. CDR3 residues: CAISEPRLAHNEQFF. In nucleotides, the CDR3 is TGTGCCATCAGTGAGCCCCGACTAGCTCACAATGAGCAGTTCTTC.

This CDR3 is CATSPGTYNEQFF. CDR3 DNA: TGTGCCACCAGCCCCGGGACCTACAATGAGCAGTTCTTC. The chain recombines TRBV15 with TRBJ2-1; a possible D gene is TRBD2 (5 bases). The CDR3 loop spans 13 amino acids. With 5 bases removed from V and 2 bases from J, the gap between germline ends came to 7 bases. From germline, CDR1 is LNHNV and CDR2 YYDKDF (reference sequence).

The chain couples TRBV11-3 to TRBJ1-1; D might be TRBD1 (5 bases). Germline CDR1 is SGHNT and CDR2 is YENEEA. The germline V and J ends were trimmed by 5 bases and 10 bases, with 14 bases remaining between them. The CDR3 covers 12 residues. The CDR3 region is CASSRPGQRAFF. In DNA, the CDR3 is TGTGCCAGCAGCCGTCCAGGGCAACGAGCTTTCTTT.

V usage is TRBV19 and J usage is TRBJ1-1; 7 bases align to TRBD1. This CDR3 region has 14 residues. CDR1 is LNHDA, CDR2 SQIVND, per germline (reference sequence). V was pared by 5 bases and J by 4 bases, with 7 bases of the junction left unmatched. In DNA, the CDR3 is TGTGCCAGTAGTCTGACAGGGATTGGCACTGAAGCTTTCTTT. Amino acid sequence: CASSLTGIGTEAFF.

The V gene is TRBV6-6, the J gene TRBJ2-3, with D tentatively TRBD2 (6 bases). The V and J ends lost 6 bases and 0 bases respectively, with 16 bases between them. There are 16 residues in the CDR3. Germline CDR1 MNHNY, CDR2 SVGAGI (reference sequence). CDR3 bases: TGTGCCAGCAGCCCTCCGCGGGACCTTAGCACAGATACGCAGTATTTT. This sequence encodes CASSPPRDLSTDTQYF.

The CDR3 region is CASRDRDTDWNEQFF. The CDR3 DNA reads TGTGCCAGCAGGGATCGGGATACGGACTGGAATGAGCAGTTCTTC. This rearrangement joins TRBV28 to TRBJ2-1; D may be TRBD2 (5 bases). Per the germline V gene, CDR1 is MDHEN and CDR2 is SYDVKM. The ends were cut back, 6 bases at V and 7 bases at J, with 19 bases in the middle. This CDR3 has 15 amino acids.